This entry describes one TCR beta chain. Libraries were prepared by immunoSEQ multiplex PCR; TCRdb keeps only in-frame clonotypes and omits some of them. The table includes over 90,000 clones, around 90% detected once. The data originate from a study of T cell changes during pregnancy in multiple sclerosis. Germline V gives CDR1 SEHNR, CDR2 FQNEAQ (reference sequence). This CDR3 region has 18 residues. Trimming took 3 bases from V and 4 from J; bases not matched to a gene: 8. The rearrangement uses TRBV7-9 and TRBJ2-6, with TRBD1 identical over 11 bases. This receptor was obtained from a female donor with multiple sclerosis, enrolled in a pregnancy study. The sample here was peripheral blood, taken before pregnancy. The CDR3 DNA sequence: TGTGCCAGCAGCTTCCCCGGGACAGGGGGAAGAGGGGCCAACGTCCTGACTTTC. It is translated as CASSFPGTGGRGANVLTF.